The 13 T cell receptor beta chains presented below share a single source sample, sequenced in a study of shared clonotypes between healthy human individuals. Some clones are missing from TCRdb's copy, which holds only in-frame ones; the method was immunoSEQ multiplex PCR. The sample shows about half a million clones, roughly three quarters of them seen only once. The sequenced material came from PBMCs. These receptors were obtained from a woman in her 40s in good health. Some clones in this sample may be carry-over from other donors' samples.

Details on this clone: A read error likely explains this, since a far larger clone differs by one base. CDR3 sequence (DNA): TGTGCCAGCAGTGCACGGGGCTTAGCCAAAAACATTCAGTACTTC. Translation: CASSARGLAKNIQYF. The chain carries TRBV6-6 and TRBJ2-4, with D perhaps assigned TRBD1 or TRBD2 (5 bases each). V was clipped by 5 bases and J by 0 bases, with 11 bases between them. Looked up from germline, CDR1 is MNHNY and CDR2 is SVGAGI (reference sequence). The CDR3 covers 15 residues.

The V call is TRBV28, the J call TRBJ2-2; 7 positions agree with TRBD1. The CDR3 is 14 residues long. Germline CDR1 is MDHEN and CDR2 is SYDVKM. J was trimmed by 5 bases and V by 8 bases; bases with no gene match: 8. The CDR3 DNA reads TGTGCCAGCTTCAAGGGGGCGTCAACCGGGGAGCTGTTTTTT. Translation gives CASFKGASTGELFF. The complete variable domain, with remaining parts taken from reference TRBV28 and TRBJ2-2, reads DVKVTQSSRYLVKRTGEKVFLECVQDMDHENMFWYRQDPGLGLRLIYFSYDVKMKEKGDIPEGYSVSREKKERFSLILESASTNQTSMYLCASFKGASTGELFFGEGSRLTVL.

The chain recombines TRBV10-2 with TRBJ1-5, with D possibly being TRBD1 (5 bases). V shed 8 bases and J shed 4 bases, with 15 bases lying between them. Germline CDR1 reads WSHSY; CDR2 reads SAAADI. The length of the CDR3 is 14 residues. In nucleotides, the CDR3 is TGCGCCAGCGGAGGAACAGGACGTAATCAGCCCCAGCATTTT. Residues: CASGGTGRNQPQHF.

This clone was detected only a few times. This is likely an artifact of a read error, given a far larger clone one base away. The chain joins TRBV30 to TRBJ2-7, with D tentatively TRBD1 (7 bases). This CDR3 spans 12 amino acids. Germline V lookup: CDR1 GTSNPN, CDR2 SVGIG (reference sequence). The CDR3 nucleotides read TGTGCCTGGAGTCCCTCCAGGGGGGAGCAGCACTTC. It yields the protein CAWSPSRGEQHF.

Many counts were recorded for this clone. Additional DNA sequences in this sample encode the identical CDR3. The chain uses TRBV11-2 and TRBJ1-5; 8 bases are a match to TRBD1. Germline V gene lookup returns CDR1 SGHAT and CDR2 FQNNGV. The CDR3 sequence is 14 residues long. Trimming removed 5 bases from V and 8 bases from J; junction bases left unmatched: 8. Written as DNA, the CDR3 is TGTGCCAGCAGCCCGGACAGGGTATCTGAGCCCCAGCATTTT. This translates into CASSPDRVSEPQHF.

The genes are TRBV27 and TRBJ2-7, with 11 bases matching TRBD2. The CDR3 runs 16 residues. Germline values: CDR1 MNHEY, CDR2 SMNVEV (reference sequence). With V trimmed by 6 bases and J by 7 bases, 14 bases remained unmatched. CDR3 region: CASSLGASGRPTEQYF. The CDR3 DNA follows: TGTGCCAGCAGCCTAGGGGCTAGCGGGAGGCCAACAGAGCAGTACTTC.

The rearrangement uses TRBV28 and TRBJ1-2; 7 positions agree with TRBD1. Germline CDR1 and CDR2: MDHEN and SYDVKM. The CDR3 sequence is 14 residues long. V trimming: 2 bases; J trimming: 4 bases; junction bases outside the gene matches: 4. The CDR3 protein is CASSLDRAAYGYTF. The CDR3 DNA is TGTGCCAGCAGTTTAGACAGGGCGGCCTATGGCTACACCTTC.

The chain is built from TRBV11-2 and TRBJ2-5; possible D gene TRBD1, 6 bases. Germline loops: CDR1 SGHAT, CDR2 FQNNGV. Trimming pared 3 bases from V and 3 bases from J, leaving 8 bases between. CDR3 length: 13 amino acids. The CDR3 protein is CASSFRTEETQYF. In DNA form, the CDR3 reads TGTGCCAGCAGCTTCCGGACAGAAGAGACCCAGTACTTC.

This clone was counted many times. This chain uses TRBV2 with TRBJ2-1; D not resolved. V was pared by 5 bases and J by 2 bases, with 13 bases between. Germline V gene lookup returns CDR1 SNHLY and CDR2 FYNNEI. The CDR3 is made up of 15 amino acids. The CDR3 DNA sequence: TGTGCCAGCAGTCCTCTGGGGTTAACCTACAATGAGCAGTTCTTC. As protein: CASSPLGLTYNEQFF.

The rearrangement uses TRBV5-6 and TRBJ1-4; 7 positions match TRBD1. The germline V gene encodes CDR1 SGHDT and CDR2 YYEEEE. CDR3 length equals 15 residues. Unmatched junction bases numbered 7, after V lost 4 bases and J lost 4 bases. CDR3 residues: CASSRLTGFNEKLFF. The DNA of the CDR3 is TGTGCCAGCAGCCGCTTGACAGGGTTTAATGAAAAACTGTTTTTT.

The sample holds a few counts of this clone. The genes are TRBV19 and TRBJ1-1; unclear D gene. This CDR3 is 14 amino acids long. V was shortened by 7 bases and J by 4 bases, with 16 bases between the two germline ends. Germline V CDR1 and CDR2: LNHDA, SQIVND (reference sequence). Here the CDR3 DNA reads TGTGCCAGTACCCGTGGAGGGCCGGGCACTGAAGCTTTCTTT. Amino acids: CASTRGGPGTEAFF.

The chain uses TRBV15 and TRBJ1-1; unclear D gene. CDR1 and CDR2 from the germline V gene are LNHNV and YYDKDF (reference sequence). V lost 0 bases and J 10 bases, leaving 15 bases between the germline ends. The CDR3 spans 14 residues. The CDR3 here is CATSRDHLSRGAFF. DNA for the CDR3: TGTGCCACCAGCAGAGATCATCTCAGCCGGGGAGCTTTCTTT.

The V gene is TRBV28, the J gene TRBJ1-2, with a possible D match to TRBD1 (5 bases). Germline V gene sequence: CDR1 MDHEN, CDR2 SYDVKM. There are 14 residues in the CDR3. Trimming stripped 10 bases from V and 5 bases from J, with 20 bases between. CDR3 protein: CAILNRDESYGYTF. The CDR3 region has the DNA TGTGCCATACTAAACCGGGACGAATCATATGGCTACACCTTC.